This TCR beta chain was sequenced for a study of blood T cell repertoires in COVID-19. About the research overall: Both acute and convalescent COVID-19 samples were obtained from the United States, Italy and Spain.

Trimming removed 2 bases at V and 3 bases at J, with 7 bases between. The CDR3 is 13 residues long. CDR1 is LGHDT, CDR2 YNNKEL, per germline (reference sequence). Sequencing was performed with immunoSEQ multiplex PCR; in TCRdb, only in-frame clones are kept and a portion is missing. The table records about 170,000 clones, around 81% of them present only once. This sequence originates from a human donor with acute or convalescent COVID-19. The donor label of this sample is uncertain. J is TRBJ1-1 and V is TRBV3-1 (or the pseudogene TRBV3-2); no firm D call. The sequencing sample was made of peripheral blood. This CDR3 reads CASSQTLDTEAFF. CDR3 sequence (DNA): TGTGCCAGCAGCCAAACCCTAGACACTGAAGCTTTCTTT.